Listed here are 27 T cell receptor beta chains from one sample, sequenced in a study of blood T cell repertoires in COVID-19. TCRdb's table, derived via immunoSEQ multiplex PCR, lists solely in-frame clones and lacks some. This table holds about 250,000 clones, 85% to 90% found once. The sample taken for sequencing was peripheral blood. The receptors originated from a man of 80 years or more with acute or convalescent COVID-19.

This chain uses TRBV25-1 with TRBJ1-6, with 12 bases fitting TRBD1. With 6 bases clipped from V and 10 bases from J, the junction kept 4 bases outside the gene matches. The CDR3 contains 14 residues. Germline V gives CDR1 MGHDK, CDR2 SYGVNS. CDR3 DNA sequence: TGTGCCAGCAGCCCCGGGACAGGGGGCTCACCCCTCCACTTT. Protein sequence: CASSPGTGGSPLHF. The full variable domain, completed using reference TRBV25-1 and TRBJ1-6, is EADIYQTPRYLVIGTGKKITLECSQTMGHDKMYWYQQDPGMELHLIHYSYGVNSTEKGDLSSESTVSRIRTEHFPLTLESARPSHTSQYLCASSPGTGGSPLHFGNGTRLTVT.

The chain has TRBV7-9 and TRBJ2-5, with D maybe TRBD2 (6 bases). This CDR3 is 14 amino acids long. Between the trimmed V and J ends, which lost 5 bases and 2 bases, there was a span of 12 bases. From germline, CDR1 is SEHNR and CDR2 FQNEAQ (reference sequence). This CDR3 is CASSILGTQETQYF. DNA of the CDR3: TGTGCCAGCAGCATCCTCGGGACTCAAGAGACCCAGTACTTC.

In nucleotides, the CDR3 is TGTGCCAGCAGCCTCGTCAGGGGAGGGCAGCCCCAGCATTTT. It translates to CASSLVRGGQPQHF. V and J are TRBV6-5 and TRBJ1-5, with D maybe TRBD1 (6 bases). The length of the CDR3 is 14 residues. Germline V gene data show CDR1 as MNHEY and CDR2 as SVGAGI. The V gene lost 6 bases and the J gene lost 7 bases, with 16 bases spanning the gap.

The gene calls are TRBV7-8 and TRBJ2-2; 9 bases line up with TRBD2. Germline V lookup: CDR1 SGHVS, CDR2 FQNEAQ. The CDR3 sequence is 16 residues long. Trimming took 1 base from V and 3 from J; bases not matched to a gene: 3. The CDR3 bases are TGTGCCAGCAGCTTAGTCGGCGGGGGGGACACCGGGGAGCTGTTTTTT. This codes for CASSLVGGGDTGELFF.

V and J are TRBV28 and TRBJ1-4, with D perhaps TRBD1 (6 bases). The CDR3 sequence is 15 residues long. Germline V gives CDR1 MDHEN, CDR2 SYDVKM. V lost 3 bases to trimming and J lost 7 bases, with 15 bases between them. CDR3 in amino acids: CASSFDQGRGEKLFF. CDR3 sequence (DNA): TGTGCCAGCAGTTTTGACCAGGGGCGAGGTGAAAAACTGTTTTTT.

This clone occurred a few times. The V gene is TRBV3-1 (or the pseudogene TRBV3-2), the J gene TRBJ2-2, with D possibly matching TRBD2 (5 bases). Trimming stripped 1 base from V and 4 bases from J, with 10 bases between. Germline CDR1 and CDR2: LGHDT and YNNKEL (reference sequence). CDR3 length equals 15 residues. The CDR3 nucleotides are TGTGCCAGCAGCCAAGGGCCGGGGTTCACCGGGGAGCTGTTTTTT. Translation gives CASSQGPGFTGELFF.

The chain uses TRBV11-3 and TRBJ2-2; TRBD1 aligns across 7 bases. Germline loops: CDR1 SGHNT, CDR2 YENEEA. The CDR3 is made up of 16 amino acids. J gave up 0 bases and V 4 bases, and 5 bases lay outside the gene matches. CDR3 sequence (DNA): TGTGCCAGCAGCTACCTACAGGGGTCGAACACCGGGGAGCTGTTTTTT. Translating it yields CASSYLQGSNTGELFF.

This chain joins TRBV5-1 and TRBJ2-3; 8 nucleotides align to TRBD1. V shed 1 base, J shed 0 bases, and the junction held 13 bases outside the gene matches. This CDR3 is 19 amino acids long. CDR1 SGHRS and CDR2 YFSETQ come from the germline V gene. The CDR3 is CASSLSPHRRGPSTDTQYF. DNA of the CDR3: TGCGCCAGCAGCTTGAGCCCCCACCGCAGGGGGCCGAGCACAGATACGCAGTATTTT.

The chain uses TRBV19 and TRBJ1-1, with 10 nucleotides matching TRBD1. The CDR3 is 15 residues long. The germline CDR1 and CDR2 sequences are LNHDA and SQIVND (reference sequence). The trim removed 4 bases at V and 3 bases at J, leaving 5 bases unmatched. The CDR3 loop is CASSTSGTGDTEAFF. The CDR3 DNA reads TGTGCCAGTAGTACTTCCGGGACAGGGGACACTGAAGCTTTCTTT.

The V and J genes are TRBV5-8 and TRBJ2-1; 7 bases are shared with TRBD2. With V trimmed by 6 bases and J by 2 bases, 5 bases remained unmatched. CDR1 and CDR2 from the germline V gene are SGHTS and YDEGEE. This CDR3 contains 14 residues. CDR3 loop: CASISGIPYNEQFF. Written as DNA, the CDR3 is TGTGCCAGCATCAGCGGGATCCCCTACAATGAGCAGTTCTTC.

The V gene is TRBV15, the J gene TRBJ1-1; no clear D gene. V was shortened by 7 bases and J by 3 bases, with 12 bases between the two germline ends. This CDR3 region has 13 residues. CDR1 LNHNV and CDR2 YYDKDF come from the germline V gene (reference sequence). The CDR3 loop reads CATTERRDTEAFF. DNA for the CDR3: TGTGCCACCACTGAGAGGAGGGACACTGAAGCTTTCTTT.

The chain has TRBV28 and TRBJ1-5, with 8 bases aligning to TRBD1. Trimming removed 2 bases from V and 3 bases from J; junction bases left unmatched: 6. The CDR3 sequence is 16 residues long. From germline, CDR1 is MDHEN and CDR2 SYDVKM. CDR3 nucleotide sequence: TGTGCCAGCAGTTTAAGGACAGGGTTGGCCAATCAGCCCCAGCATTTT. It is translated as CASSLRTGLANQPQHF. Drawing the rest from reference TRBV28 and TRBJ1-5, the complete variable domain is DVKVTQSSRYLVKRTGEKVFLECVQDMDHENMFWYRQDPGLGLRLIYFSYDVKMKEKGDIPEGYSVSREKKERFSLILESASTNQTSMYLCASSLRTGLANQPQHFGDGTRLSIL.

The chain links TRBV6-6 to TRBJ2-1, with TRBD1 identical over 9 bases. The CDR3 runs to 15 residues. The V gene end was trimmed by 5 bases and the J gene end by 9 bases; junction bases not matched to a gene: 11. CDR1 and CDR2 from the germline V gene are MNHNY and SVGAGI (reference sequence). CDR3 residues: CASSIPRTGVGEQFF. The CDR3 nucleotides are TGTGCCAGCAGTATACCCAGGACAGGGGTTGGTGAGCAGTTCTTC.

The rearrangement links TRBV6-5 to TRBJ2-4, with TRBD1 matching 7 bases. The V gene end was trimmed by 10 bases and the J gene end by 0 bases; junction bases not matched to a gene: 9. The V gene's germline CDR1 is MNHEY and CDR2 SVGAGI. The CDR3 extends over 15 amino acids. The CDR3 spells CATYWTGLAKNIQYF. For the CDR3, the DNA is TGTGCCACGTACTGGACAGGATTAGCCAAAAACATTCAGTACTTC.

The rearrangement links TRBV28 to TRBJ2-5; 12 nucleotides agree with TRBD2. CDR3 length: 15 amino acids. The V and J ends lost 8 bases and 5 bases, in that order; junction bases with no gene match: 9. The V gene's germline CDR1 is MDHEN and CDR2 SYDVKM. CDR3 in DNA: TGTGCCAGCGTCCTAGCGGGAGGGCCGGGTGAGACCCAGTACTTC. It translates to CASVLAGGPGETQYF. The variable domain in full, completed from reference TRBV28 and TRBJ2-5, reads DVKVTQSSRYLVKRTGEKVFLECVQDMDHENMFWYRQDPGLGLRLIYFSYDVKMKEKGDIPEGYSVSREKKERFSLILESASTNQTSMYLCASVLAGGPGETQYFGPGTRLLVL.

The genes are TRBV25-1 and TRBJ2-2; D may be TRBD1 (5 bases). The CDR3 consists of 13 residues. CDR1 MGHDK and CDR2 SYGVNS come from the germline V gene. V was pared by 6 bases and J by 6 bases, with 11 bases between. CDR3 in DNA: TGTGCCAGCAGCAGGGTTTTTGCCGGGGAGCTGTTTTTT. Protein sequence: CASSRVFAGELFF.

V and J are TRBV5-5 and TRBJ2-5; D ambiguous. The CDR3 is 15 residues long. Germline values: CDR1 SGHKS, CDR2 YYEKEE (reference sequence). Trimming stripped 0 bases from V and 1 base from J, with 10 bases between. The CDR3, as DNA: TGTGCCAGCAGCTTGGCGTGGTACAGCCAAGAGACCCAGTACTTC. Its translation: CASSLAWYSQETQYF.

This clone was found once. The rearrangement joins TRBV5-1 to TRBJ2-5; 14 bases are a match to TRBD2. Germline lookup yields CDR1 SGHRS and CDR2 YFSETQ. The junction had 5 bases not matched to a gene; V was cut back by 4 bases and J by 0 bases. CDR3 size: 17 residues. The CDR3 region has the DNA TGCGCCAGCAGCCCTGGGACTAGCGGGGGCCACCAAGAGACCCAGTACTTC. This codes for CASSPGTSGGHQETQYF. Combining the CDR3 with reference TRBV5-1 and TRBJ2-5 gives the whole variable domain KAGVTQTPRYLIKTRGQQVTLSCSPISGHRSVSWYQQTPGQGLQFLFEYFSETQRNKGNFPGRFSGRQFSNSRSEMNVSTLELGDSALYLCASSPGTSGGHQETQYFGPGTRLLVL.

CDR3 protein: CATGSGSSYNEQFF. CDR3 nucleotides: TGTGCCACCGGAAGCGGGAGCTCCTACAATGAGCAGTTCTTC. V usage is TRBV15 and J usage is TRBJ2-1, with 8 nucleotides matching TRBD2. The CDR3 is made up of 14 amino acids. Unmatched junction bases numbered 3, after V lost 8 bases and J lost 0 bases. Germline CDR1 reads LNHNV; CDR2 reads YYDKDF (reference sequence).

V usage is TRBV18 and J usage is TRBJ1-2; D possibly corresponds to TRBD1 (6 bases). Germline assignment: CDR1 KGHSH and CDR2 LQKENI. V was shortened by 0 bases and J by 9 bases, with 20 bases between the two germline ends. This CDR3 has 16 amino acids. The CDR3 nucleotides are TGTGCCAGCTCACCACCTCCAGGGGTAGAGCTTTATCGCTACACCTTC. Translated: CASSPPPGVELYRYTF.

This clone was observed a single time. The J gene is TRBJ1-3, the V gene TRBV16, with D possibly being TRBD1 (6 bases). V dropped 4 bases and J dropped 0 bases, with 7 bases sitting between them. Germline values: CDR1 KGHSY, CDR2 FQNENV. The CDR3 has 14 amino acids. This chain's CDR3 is CASSRQVSGNTIYF. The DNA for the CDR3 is TGTGCCAGCAGCCGACAGGTCTCTGGAAACACCATATATTTT. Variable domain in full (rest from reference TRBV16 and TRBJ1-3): GEEVAQTPKHLVRGEGQKAKLYCAPIKGHSYVFWYQQVLKNEFKFLISFQNENVFDETGMPKERFSAKCLPNSPCSLEIQATKLEDSAVYFCASSRQVSGNTIYFGEGSWLTVV.

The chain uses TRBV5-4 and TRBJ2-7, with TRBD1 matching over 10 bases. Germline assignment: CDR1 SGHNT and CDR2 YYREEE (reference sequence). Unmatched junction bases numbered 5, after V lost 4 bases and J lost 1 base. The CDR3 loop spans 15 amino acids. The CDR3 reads CASSILDRGSYEQYF. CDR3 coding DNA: TGTGCCAGCAGCATCCTGGACAGGGGGTCCTACGAGCAGTACTTC.

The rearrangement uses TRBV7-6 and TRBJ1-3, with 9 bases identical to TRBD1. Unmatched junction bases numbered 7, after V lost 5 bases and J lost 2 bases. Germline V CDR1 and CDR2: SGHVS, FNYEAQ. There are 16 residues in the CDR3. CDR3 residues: CASSSETGGTGNTIYF. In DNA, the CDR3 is TGTGCCAGCAGCAGCGAAACAGGGGGCACTGGAAACACCATATATTTT.

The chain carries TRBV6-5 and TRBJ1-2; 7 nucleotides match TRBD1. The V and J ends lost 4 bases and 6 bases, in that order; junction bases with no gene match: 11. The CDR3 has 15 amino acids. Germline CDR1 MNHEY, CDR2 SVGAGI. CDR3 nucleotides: TGTGCCAGCAGTTCCCGGACAGGTTCGATCGATGGCTACACCTTC. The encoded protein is CASSSRTGSIDGYTF.

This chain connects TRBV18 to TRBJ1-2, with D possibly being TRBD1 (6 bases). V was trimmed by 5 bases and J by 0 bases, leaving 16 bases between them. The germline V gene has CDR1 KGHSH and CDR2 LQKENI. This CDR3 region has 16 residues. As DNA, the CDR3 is TGTGCCAGCTCATCCAATACAGGGCACGCTAACTATGGCTACACCTTC. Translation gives CASSSNTGHANYGYTF.

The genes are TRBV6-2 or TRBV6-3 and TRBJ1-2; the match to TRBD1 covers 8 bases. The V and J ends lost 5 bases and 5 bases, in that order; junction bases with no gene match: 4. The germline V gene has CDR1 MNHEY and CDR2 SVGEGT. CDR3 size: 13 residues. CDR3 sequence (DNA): TGTGCCAGCAGTCCCAGGGGGCTGTATGGCTACACCTTC. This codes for CASSPRGLYGYTF.

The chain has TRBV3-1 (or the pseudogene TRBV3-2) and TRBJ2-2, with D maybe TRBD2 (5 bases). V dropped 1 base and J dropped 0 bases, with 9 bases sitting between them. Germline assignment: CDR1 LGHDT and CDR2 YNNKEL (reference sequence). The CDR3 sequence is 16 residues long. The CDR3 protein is CASSQVAGANTGELFF. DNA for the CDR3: TGTGCCAGCAGCCAAGTCGCCGGGGCGAACACCGGGGAGCTGTTTTTT.